The 17 T cell receptor beta chains reported below all come from one sample, sequenced in a study of OX40 agonist ivuxolimab in advanced cancers. Measured with immunoSEQ multiplex PCR; TCRdb has only the in-frame clones, and not every one. The sample lists roughly 67,000 clones; around 86% were seen once. The source was CD4+ or CD8+ T cells sorted from blood, collected in a trial of the OX40 agonist ivuxolimab. These receptors were taken from an adult with an advanced solid tumor such as melanoma, head and neck, liver or kidney cancer.

Written as DNA, the CDR3 is TGTGCCAGCAGCACGGGACAGGGTTGGCGGCAGTTCTTC. Translating it yields CASSTGQGWRQFF. This chain links TRBV7-7 with TRBJ2-1; TRBD1 matches at 9 bases. The ends lost 5 bases at V and 12 bases at J; junction bases unmatched: 8. Germline V CDR1 and CDR2: SSHAT, FNYEAQ (reference sequence). The CDR3 contains 13 residues. The whole variable domain, remainder taken from reference TRBV7-7 and TRBJ2-1, is GAGVSQSPRYKVTKRGQDVTLRCDPISSHATLYWYQQALGQGPEFLTYFNYEAQPDKSGLPSDRFSAERPEGSISTLTIQRTEQRDSAMYRCASSTGQGWRQFFGPGTRLTVL.

The CDR3 loop is CASSSLGPGFGYTF. The DNA for the CDR3 is TGTGCCAGCAGTTCCCTGGGGCCCGGCTTTGGCTACACCTTC. This chain uses TRBV27 with TRBJ1-2; D is possibly TRBD1 (5 bases). The germline V and J ends were trimmed by 4 bases and 7 bases, with 16 bases remaining between them. The CDR3 runs 14 residues. CDR1 is MNHEY and CDR2 is SMNVEV in the germline V gene (reference sequence).

The rearrangement links TRBV7-9 to TRBJ2-5, with D perhaps TRBD1 (5 bases). Germline V CDR1 and CDR2: SEHNR, FQNEAQ (reference sequence). V was cut by 2 bases and J by 4 bases, with 5 bases left in between. This CDR3 region has 12 residues. This chain's CDR3 is CASSLRGETQYF. The CDR3 DNA is TGTGCCAGCAGCTTAAGGGGAGAGACCCAGTACTTC. Variable domain in full (rest from reference TRBV7-9 and TRBJ2-5): DTGVSQNPRHKITKRGQNVTFRCDPISEHNRLYWYRQTLGQGPEFLTYFQNEAQLEKSRLLSDRFSAERPKGSFSTLEIQRTEQGDSAMYLCASSLRGETQYFGPGTRLLVL.

The chain employs TRBV7-9 and TRBJ2-5, with 7 nucleotides matching TRBD1. V lost 2 bases and J lost 1; bases outside the gene matches: 4. Per germline, CDR1 SEHNR and CDR2 FQNEAQ (reference sequence). This CDR3 has 15 residues. The CDR3 region is CASSLMGQSQETQYF. The CDR3 DNA reads as TGTGCCAGCAGCTTAATGGGACAGTCCCAAGAGACCCAGTACTTC.

The genes are TRBV7-2 and TRBJ2-7, with a tentative D call TRBD1 (5 bases). V was clipped by 4 bases and J by 2 bases, with 15 bases between them. The CDR3 sequence is 15 residues long. CDR1 and CDR2 from the germline V gene are SGHTA and FQGNSA. CDR3 residues: CASSSTSTVPYEQYF. The CDR3 region has the DNA TGTGCCAGCAGCTCTACGTCGACAGTCCCCTACGAGCAGTACTTC. Filled out from reference TRBV7-2 and TRBJ2-7, the complete variable domain reads GAGVSQSPSNKVTEKGKDVELRCDPISGHTALYWYRQSLGQGLEFLIYFQGNSAPDKSGLPSDRFSAERTGGSVSTLTIQRTQQEDSAVYLCASSSTSTVPYEQYFGPGTRLTVT.

The V call is TRBV7-9, the J call TRBJ1-1, with TRBD1 as a possible D gene (5 bases). V was trimmed by 2 bases and J by 7 bases, leaving 11 bases between them. CDR3 size: 13 residues. Germline lookup yields CDR1 SEHNR and CDR2 FQNEAQ (reference sequence). The CDR3 region is CASSLPGQGEAFF. The CDR3, as DNA: TGTGCCAGCAGCTTACCGGGGCAGGGTGAAGCTTTCTTT.

CDR3 sequence: CASSRGQGKTDTQYF. The CDR3 DNA reads as TGTGCCAGCAGCCGAGGACAGGGGAAAACAGATACGCAGTATTTT. The rearrangement uses TRBV7-3 and TRBJ2-3, with 9 bases aligning to TRBD1. This CDR3 contains 15 residues. Germline loops: CDR1 SGHTA, CDR2 FQGTGA. The V and J ends lost 5 bases and 3 bases, in that order; junction bases with no gene match: 6.

The CDR3 here is CASSFRDRNSPLHF. CDR3 bases: TGTGCCAGCAGCTTCCGGGACCGAAATTCACCCCTCCACTTT. The rearrangement uses TRBV5-4 and TRBJ1-6; TRBD1 might be the D (5 bases). The germline V gene encodes CDR1 SGHNT and CDR2 YYREEE (reference sequence). CDR3 length equals 14 residues. V was trimmed by 2 bases and J by 7 bases, leaving 10 bases between them. Variable domain in full (rest from reference TRBV5-4 and TRBJ1-6): ETGVTQSPTHLIKTRGQQVTLRCSSQSGHNTVSWYQQALGQGPQFIFQYYREEENGRGNFPPRFSGLQFPNYSSELNVNALELDDSALYLCASSFRDRNSPLHFGNGTRLTVT.

This CDR3 is CASSPTGNSPLHF. CDR3 DNA: TGTGCCAGCAGCCCTACAGGGAATTCACCCCTCCACTTT. The chain joins TRBV7-8 to TRBJ1-6, with D maybe TRBD1 (6 bases). This CDR3 is 13 amino acids long. From germline, CDR1 is SGHVS and CDR2 FQNEAQ. V was shortened by 5 bases and J by 7 bases, with 9 bases between the two germline ends.

The chain uses TRBV5-6 and TRBJ2-4; 7 bases map to TRBD1. The V gene's germline CDR1 is SGHDT and CDR2 YYEEEE. CDR3 length: 16 residues. The J segment lost 0 bases and the V segment lost 4 bases, leaving 7 bases of the junction unmatched. CDR3 sequence reads: CASSLGQTLAKNIQYF. CDR3 bases: TGTGCCAGCAGCCTGGGACAGACTTTAGCCAAAAACATTCAGTACTTC.

This sequence joins TRBV5-4 and TRBJ2-3, with 7 bases aligning to TRBD2. V lost 3 bases to trimming and J lost 1 base; unmatched junction nucleotides: 5. CDR3 length: 15 residues. CDR1 SGHNT and CDR2 YYREEE come from the germline V gene (reference sequence). The CDR3 sequence: CASSSSGRGTDTQYF. CDR3 sequence (DNA): TGTGCCAGCAGCTCCTCGGGGAGGGGCACAGATACGCAGTATTTT.

This CDR3 reads CASSLPFTSGKGGTQYF. The DNA of the CDR3 is TGTGCCAGCAGCTTACCCTTCACTAGCGGGAAGGGCGGTACGCAGTATTTT. The rearrangement links TRBV5-4 to TRBJ2-3, with 10 bases aligning to TRBD2. Germline values: CDR1 SGHNT, CDR2 YYREEE (reference sequence). The CDR3 has 17 residues. Unmatched junction bases numbered 14, after V lost 2 bases and J lost 8 bases.

This sequence joins TRBV4-2 and TRBJ2-2, with D possibly TRBD1 on 5 matching bases. Trimming left V 4 bases short and J 4 bases short, with 13 bases between. Germline V gene sequence: CDR1 LGHNA, CDR2 YNFKEQ. This CDR3 is built from 15 residues. DNA of the CDR3: TGTGCCAGCAGCCCATCTTCAGGGCCCACCGGGGAGCTGTTTTTT. It codes for CASSPSSGPTGELFF.

This clone appeared once. This chain links TRBV19 with TRBJ2-2; TRBD1 matches 9 bases. The V gene end was trimmed by 7 bases and the J gene end by 6 bases; junction bases not matched to a gene: 9. CDR3 size: 15 residues. Germline CDR1 is LNHDA and CDR2 is SQIVND (reference sequence). CDR3 region: CASNKNRGPPGELFF. For the CDR3, the DNA is TGTGCCAGTAACAAAAACAGGGGGCCCCCCGGGGAGCTGTTTTTT.

Written as DNA, the CDR3 is TGTGCCAGCAGTGAAGCTCAGCTTCAGCCCCAGCATTTT. It specifies CASSEAQLQPQHF. This chain uses TRBV6-1 with TRBJ1-5; D not certain. In germline, CDR1 is MNHNS, CDR2 SASEGT. The CDR3 extends over 13 amino acids. With 0 bases removed from V and 6 bases from J, the gap between germline ends came to 6 bases.

The CDR3 DNA is TGTGCCTGGAGTGCCGGGACAGGGTGGGAGACCCAGTACTTC. Protein sequence: CAWSAGTGWETQYF. The chain has TRBV30 and TRBJ2-5; 9 nucleotides line up with TRBD1. CDR3 length equals 14 residues. The J segment lost 5 bases and the V segment lost 1 base, leaving 5 bases of the junction unmatched. Per the germline V gene, CDR1 is GTSNPN and CDR2 is SVGIG (reference sequence).

The rearrangement uses TRBV29-1 and TRBJ1-1; no firm D call. The ends were cut back, 6 bases at V and 0 bases at J, with 11 bases in the middle. The germline gives CDR1 SQVTM, CDR2 ANQGSEA. This CDR3 has 13 amino acids. The CDR3 here is CSVEIGMNTEAFF. The CDR3 region has the DNA TGCAGCGTAGAAATAGGCATGAACACTGAAGCTTTCTTT.